The clone carrying this T cell receptor (beta chain) came up many times. The V gene end was trimmed by 5 bases and the J gene end by 2 bases; junction bases not matched to a gene: 6. The CDR3 has 14 residues. Germline-derived CDR1 and CDR2 are LNHDA and SQIVND (reference sequence). This entry is derived from a study of T cells in Graves' hyperthyroidism and ophthalmopathy. Using 9.5 to 10 ml of fresh peripheral blood, PBMCs were prepared. RNA transcripts gave rise to amplified TCR beta CDR3 regions. The TCR CDR3 was amplified in a first-round RT-PCR using the HTBI primer set. In TCRdb, the multiplex PCR reads were re-called with MiXCR into one record per CDR3 protein. The table records 500,000 to 650,000 distinct CDR3 sequences, 13% to 15% of them present only once.

The source material was blood. This rearrangement joins TRBV19 to TRBJ2-7, with TRBD1 identical over 7 bases. The receptor comes from a woman between 40 and 55 years old with Graves' hyperthyroidism. The CDR3 spells CASSPGQTTYEQYF. The CDR3 DNA reads TGTGCCAGTAGTCCGGGACAGACCACCTACGAGCAGTACTTC.